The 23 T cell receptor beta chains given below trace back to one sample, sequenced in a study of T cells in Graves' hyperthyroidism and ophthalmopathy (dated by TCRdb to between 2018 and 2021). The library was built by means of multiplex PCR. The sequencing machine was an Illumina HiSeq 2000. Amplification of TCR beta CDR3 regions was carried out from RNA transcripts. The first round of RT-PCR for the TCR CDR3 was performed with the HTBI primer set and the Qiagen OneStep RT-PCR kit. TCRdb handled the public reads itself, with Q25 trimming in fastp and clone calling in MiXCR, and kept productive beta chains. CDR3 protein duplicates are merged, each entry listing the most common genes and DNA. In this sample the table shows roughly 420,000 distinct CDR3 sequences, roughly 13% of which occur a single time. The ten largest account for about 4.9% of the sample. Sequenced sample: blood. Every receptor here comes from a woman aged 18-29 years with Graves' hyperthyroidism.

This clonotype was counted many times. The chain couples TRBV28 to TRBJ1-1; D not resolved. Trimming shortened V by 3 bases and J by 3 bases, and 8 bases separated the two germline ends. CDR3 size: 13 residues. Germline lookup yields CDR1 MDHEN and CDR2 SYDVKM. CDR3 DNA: TGTGCCAGCAGTTTGATAGGGTACACTGAAGCTTTCTTT. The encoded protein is CASSLIGYTEAFF.

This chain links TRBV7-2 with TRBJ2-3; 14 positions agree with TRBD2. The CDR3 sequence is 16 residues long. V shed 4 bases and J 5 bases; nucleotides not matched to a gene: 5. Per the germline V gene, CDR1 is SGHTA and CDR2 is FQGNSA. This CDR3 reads CASSSGTSGRRDTQYF. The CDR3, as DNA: TGTGCCAGCAGCTCCGGGACTAGCGGGAGAAGAGATACGCAGTATTTT.

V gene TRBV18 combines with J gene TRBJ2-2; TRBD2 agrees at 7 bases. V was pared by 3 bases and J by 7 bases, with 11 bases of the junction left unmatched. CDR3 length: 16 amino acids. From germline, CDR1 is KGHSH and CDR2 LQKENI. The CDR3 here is CASSPSSGHSSGELFF. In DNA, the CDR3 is TGTGCCAGCTCACCCTCTAGCGGACATTCGAGCGGGGAGCTGTTTTTT.

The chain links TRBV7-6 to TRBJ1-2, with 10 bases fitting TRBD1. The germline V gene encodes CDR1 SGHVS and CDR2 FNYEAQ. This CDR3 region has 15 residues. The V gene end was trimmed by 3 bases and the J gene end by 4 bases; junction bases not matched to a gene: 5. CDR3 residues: CASSLGTGVGYGYTF. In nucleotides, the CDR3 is TGTGCCAGCAGCTTGGGGACAGGGGTTGGCTATGGCTACACCTTC.

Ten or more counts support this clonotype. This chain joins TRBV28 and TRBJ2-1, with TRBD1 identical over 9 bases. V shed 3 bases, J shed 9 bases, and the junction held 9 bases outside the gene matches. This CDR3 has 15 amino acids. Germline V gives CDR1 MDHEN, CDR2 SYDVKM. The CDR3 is CASSFGGTGMGEQFF. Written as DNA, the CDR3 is TGTGCCAGCAGTTTCGGCGGGACAGGGATGGGTGAGCAGTTCTTC.

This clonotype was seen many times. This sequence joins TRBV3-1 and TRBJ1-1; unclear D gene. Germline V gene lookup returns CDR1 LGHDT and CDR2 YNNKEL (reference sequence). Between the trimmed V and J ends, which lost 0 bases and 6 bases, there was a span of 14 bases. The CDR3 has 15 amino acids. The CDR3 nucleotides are TGTGCCAGCAGCCAAGATCGGGTGGGAAACTCTGAAGCTTTCTTT. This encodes CASSQDRVGNSEAFF.

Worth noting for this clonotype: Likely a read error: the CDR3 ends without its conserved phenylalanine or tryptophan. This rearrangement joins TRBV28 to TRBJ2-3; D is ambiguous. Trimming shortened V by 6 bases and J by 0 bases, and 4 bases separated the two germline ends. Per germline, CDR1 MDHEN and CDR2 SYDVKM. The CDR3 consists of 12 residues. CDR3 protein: CASSTSTDTQYS. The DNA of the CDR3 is TGTGCCAGCAGCACTAGCACAGATACGCAGTATTCT.

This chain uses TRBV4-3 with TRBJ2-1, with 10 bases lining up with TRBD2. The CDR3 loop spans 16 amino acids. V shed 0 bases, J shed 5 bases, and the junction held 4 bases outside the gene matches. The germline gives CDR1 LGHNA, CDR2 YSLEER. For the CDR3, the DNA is TGCGCCAGCAGCCAAGAAGGGACTAGCGCCAACAATGAGCAGTTCTTC. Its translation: CASSQEGTSANNEQFF.

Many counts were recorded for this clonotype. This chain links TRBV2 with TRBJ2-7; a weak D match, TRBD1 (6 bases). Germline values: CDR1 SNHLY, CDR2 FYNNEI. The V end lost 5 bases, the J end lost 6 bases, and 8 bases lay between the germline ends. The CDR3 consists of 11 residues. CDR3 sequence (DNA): TGTGCCAGCAGTACAGGGACCGAGCAGTACTTC. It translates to CASSTGTEQYF.

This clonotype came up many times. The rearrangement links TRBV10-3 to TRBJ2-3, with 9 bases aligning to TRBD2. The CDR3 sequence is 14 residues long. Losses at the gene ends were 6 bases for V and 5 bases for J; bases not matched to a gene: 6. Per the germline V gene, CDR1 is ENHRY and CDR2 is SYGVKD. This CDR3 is CAIRGEREVDTQYF. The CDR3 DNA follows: TGTGCCATCAGGGGGGAGCGGGAGGTAGATACGCAGTATTTT.

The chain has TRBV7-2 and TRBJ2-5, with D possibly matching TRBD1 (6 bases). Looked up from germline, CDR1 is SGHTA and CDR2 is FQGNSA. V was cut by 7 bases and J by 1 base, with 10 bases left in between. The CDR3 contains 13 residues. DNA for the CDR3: TGTGCCAGCACCAGGGGCCCCCAAGAGACCCAGTACTTC. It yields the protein CASTRGPQETQYF.

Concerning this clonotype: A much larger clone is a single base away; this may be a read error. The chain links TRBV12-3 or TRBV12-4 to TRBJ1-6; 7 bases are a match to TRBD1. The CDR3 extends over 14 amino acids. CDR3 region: CASSRDRNYSPLPF. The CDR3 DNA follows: TGTGCCAGCAGCCGGGACAGAAATTATTCACCCCTCCCCTTT.

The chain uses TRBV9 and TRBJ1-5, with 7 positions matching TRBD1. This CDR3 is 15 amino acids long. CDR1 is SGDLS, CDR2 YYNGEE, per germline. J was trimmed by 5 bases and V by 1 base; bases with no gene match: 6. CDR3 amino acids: CASSVKTGRDQPQHF. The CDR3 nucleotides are TGTGCCAGCAGCGTAAAGACAGGGCGAGATCAGCCCCAGCATTTT. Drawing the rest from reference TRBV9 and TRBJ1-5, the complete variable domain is DSGVTQTPKHLITATGQRVTLRCSPRSGDLSVYWYQQSLDQGLQFLIQYYNGEERAKGNILERFSAQQFPDLHSELNLSSLELGDSALYFCASSVKTGRDQPQHFGDGTRLSIL.

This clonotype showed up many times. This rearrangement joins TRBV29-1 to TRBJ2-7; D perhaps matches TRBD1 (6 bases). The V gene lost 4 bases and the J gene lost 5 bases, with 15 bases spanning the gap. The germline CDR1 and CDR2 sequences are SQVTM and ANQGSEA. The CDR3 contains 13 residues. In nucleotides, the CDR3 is TGCAGCGTTGGGCAGGGGATTTATAACGAGCAGTACTTC. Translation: CSVGQGIYNEQYF.

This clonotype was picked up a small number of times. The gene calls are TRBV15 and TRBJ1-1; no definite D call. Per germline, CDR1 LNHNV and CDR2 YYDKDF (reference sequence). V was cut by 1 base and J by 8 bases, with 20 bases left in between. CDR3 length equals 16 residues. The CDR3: CATSRVRISERTEAFF. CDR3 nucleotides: TGTGCCACCAGCAGAGTGAGGATCTCTGAAAGAACCGAAGCTTTCTTT.

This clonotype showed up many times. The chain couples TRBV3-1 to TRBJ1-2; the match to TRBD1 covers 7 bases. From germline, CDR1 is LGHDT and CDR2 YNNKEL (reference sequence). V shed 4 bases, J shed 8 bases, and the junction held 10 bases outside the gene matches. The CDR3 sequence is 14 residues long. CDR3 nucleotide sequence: TGTGCCAGCAGCCCTACAGGGGTTCAAGACGGCTACACCTTC. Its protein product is CASSPTGVQDGYTF.

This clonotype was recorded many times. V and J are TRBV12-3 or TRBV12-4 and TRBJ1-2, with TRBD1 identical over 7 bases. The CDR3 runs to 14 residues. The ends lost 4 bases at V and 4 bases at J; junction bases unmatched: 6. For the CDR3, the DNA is TGTGCCAGCAGTTCCAGACAGGGTGCCTATGGCTACACCTTC. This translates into CASSSRQGAYGYTF.

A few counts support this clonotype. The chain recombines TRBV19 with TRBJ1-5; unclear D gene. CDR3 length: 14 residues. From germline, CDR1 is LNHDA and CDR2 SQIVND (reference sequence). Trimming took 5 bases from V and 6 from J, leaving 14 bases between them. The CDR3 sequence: CASSVRKGGQPQHF. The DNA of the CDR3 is TGTGCCAGTAGTGTCAGAAAGGGAGGTCAGCCCCAGCATTTT.

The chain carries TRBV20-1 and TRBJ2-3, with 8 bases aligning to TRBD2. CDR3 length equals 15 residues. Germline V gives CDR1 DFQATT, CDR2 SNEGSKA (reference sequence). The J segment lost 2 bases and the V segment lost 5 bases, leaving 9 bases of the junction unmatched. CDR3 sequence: CSARPLAAHTDTQYF. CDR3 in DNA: TGCAGTGCTCGACCACTAGCGGCGCACACAGATACGCAGTATTTT.

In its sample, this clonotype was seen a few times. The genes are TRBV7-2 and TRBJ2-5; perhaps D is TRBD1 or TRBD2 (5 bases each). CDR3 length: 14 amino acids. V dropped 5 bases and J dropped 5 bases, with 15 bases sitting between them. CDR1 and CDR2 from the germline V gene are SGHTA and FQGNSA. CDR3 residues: CASSARGVLETQYF. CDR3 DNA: TGTGCCAGCAGCGCCCGAGGGGTTCTGGAGACCCAGTACTTC.

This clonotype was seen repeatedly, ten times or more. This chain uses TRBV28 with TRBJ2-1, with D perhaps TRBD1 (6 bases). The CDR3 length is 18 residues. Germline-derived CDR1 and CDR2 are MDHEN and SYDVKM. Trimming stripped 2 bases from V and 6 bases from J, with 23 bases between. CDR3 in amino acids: CASSLPGESLRPLNEQFF. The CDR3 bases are TGTGCCAGCAGTTTACCAGGGGAATCCCTACGACCGCTCAATGAGCAGTTCTTC.

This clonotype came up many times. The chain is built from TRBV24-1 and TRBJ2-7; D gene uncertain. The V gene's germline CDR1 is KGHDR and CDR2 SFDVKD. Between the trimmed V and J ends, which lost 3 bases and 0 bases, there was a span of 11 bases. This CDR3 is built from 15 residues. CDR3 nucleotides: TGTGCCACCAGTGATCCTCGGATAAGCTCCTACGAGCAGTACTTC. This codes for CATSDPRISSYEQYF.

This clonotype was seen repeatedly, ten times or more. CDR3 region: CASIPSPGGNYGYTF. In DNA, the CDR3 is TGTGCCAGCATCCCGTCCCCAGGGGGAAACTATGGCTACACCTTC. This chain links TRBV7-2 with TRBJ1-2, with TRBD1 matching 7 bases. Germline V gene data show CDR1 as SGHTA and CDR2 as FQGNSA. The length of the CDR3 is 15 residues. Trimming removed 7 bases from V and 2 bases from J; junction bases left unmatched: 10.